This T cell receptor beta chain was documented in a study of Ad26.COV2.S vaccination and SARS-CoV-2 variants. The wider study: Ad26.COV2.S, an intramuscular injection, was given once or twice 56 days apart.

This clone was recorded a few times. CDR1 is LNHDA, CDR2 SQIVND, per germline (reference sequence). CDR3 size: 14 residues. V lost 5 bases to trimming and J lost 6 bases, with 16 bases between them. Some clones are missing from TCRdb's copy, which holds only in-frame ones; the method was immunoSEQ multiplex PCR. The table shows 250,000 to 300,000 clones, with more than 70% occurring only once. Treatment of the sample: 15 to 20 received Ad26.COV2.S at low or high dose, single or two shots; several received placebo; per-sample allocation not given. On day 63 after the first injection, vaccine and placebo recipients gave samples.

The sample in question was peripheral blood, obtained in a trial of Ad26.COV2.S vaccine versus placebo. The genes are TRBV19 and TRBJ1-1; D call uncertain. The sequence came from a person aged 18-60 years who received the Ad26.COV2.S COVID-19 vaccine or a placebo. The CDR3 protein is CASSARPRTAEAFF. As DNA, the CDR3 is TGTGCCAGTAGTGCCCGCCCCAGGACCGCTGAAGCTTTCTTT. The entire variable domain, with the rest obtained from reference TRBV19 and TRBJ1-1, is as follows: DGGITQSPKYLFRKEGQNVTLSCEQNLNHDAMYWYRQDPGQGLRLIYYSQIVNDFQKGDIAEGYSVSREKKESFPLTVTSAQKNPTAFYLCASSARPRTAEAFFGQGTRLTVV.